This TCR beta chain was obtained from a study of shared clonotypes between healthy human individuals (dated by TCRdb to 2018 to 2021). Background on the whole study: Three men and a couple of women, aged 18 to 49 years, made up the cohort. For each donor, three plates each were used for CD4 naive and CD4 memory, two plates were used for CD8 naive, and one plate was used for CD8 memory. Between about 0.8 and 9 billion PBMCs per donor were obtained by leukapheresis. Libraries were prepared and TCR repertoires were sequenced by different laboratories using diverse techniques, in order to increase sequencing depth and limit assay-specific biases. Blood TCR repertoires of about 5 healthy adults were deeply sequenced to estimate repertoire size and the extent of clonotype sharing between individuals. Overall study outcomes, separate from this receptor: Sampling was restricted to blood, and TCR repertoires in tissue are likely to differ from TCR repertoires in blood. The small number of donors limited the genetic and exposure-history diversity represented. Pairwise subsampling indicated that sequencing depth was expected to affect the degree of clonotype sharing among donors. Estimated clonotype richness was generally larger for naive than for memory subsets. Compared with non-shared clonotypes, the clonotypes found in all four sorted-subset donors had higher generation probabilities. Incomplete sequencing was indicated by rarefaction of sorted-subset datasets, despite the large sequencing depth. When several donors were compared, the shared fraction of clonotypes was approximately 5% for naive CD4, 3% to 4% for naive CD8, 2.3% for memory CD4, and about 0.36% for memory CD8.

Relative to germline, V is missing 3 bases and J is missing 1 base, with 2 bases of the junction outside any gene match. The CDR3 goes from the cysteine to the phenylalanine over 14 residues. Only the CDR3 DNA stays, 42 bases, in frame from base 1. Taken from the germline V gene (reference sequence), the CDR1 and CDR2 loops are LNHNV and YYDKDF. CD8 naive samples consisted of CD45RO-negative cells that were positively selected for CCR7, yielding a CD45RA+CCR7+ population without TemRA cells. The donors were healthy, HIV-negative adults who had no recently reported acute infections or vaccinations. Every donor was a Caucasian adult living in Nashville, Tennessee, USA. After blood collection by leukapheresis, PBMCs were isolated using Ficoll-Histopaque density gradient centrifugation and then cryopreserved in the vapor phase of liquid nitrogen. Analytical flow cytometry was used to check the purity and quantity of each magnetically sorted T cell population. From each sorted fraction, genomic DNA was isolated and quantified by UV absorbance on a Nanodrop 2000c.

Concerning this clone itself: Its cognate antigen has yet to be identified. No much larger clonotype is one base removed from it; base qualities were not supplied. This same CDR3 is encoded by further DNA sequences in the sample.

Using the deep immunoSEQ assay, multiplex PCR amplified TCR CDR3 regions from genomic DNA. Genomic DNA extracted from each cell subset was distributed evenly over all wells of several immunoSEQ 96-well plates, and each plate served as one replicate. For sorted subsets, roughly 190 ng of genomic DNA, equivalent to 25,000 to 30,000 T cell genomes, went into each replicate PCR. Purified libraries were quantified with a Qubit 3.0 fluorometer, sized on a Bioanalyzer 2100, and re-quantified with the KAPA Library Quantification kit. Every immunoSEQ 96-well plate was sequenced on a separate single-read 150-cycle Illumina NextSeq 550 flow cell. In the paper's pipeline: The immunoSEQ output contained only junctional sequences without quality scores, so filtering could not match that applied to full-length reads. Sequences were annotated with PyIR, a Python wrapper for IgBLAST v1.9, and V/J genes and CDR3 were assigned using IMGT germline references. Reads were removed for weak V/J assignments (E-value above 1e-6), missing CDR3, stop codons, out-of-frame junctions, or ambiguous translated residues. A V3J clonotype was defined by an identical inferred V gene, J gene, and CDR3 amino acid sequence. To compute the percentage overlap between repertoires, the number of shared unique clonotypes was divided by the size of the smaller repertoire. Three approaches were used to assess repertoire richness: RTK rarefaction, the Chao1 estimator, and Recon v2.1 estimates of unobserved clonotypes. OLGA was used to compute generation probabilities for all TCRbeta clonotypes that the gDNA method yielded from four donors. Held by TCRdb, this immuneACCESS table contains in-frame sequences only and omits some clones. Under half of the omission traces to an unresolved V gene where checked; the cause of the rest is unknown. The DNA was the basis for D and trimming; V, J and clone size are from that table. The sample table holds 700,000 to 950,000 clones, of which about 96% were seen once. In total, the top ten clones hold less than 0.25% of the sample.

The sequencing sample was made of naive CD8+ T cells sorted from blood. Explained via the paper, the cell subset or site label denotes: CD45RA+CCR7+. This TCR was recovered from a young man in good health. The chain couples TRBV15 to TRBJ1-1, and 7 junction bases match TRBD1. Here is the DNA: TGTGCCACCAGCAGGGACAGGAGGAACACTGAAGCTTTCTTT. Translated, this is CATSRDRRNTEAFF.